These T cell receptor beta chains were read from a single sample in a study of control samples from healthy donors and cancer patients. The method was immunoSEQ multiplex PCR; TCRdb's version includes in-frame clones alone and lacks a portion of them. The sample lists about 72,000 clones; almost 95% were seen once. Sequenced: blood. The origin of the receptors is an older woman in good health. Both conserved end residues are part of each CDR3. The order of the fields is J gene, clone size, D gene, V gene, CDR3 protein, CDR3 DNA. A D gene is named only where the DNA matches it firmly. Clone size is not always given. Where it is, it says once, few, many or a class for expanded clones.

TRBJ1-5 NA TRBD1 TRBV19 CASSTRGRGNQPQHF TGTGCCAGTAGTACAAGGGGGCGCGGCAATCAGCCCCAGCATTTT
TRBJ2-6 NA NA TRBV11-1 CASSRDNSGANVLTF TGTGCCAGCAGCCGCGATAACTCTGGGGCCAACGTCCTGACTTTC
TRBJ2-5 NA NA TRBV4-2 CASSQGLGGETQYF TGTGCCAGCAGCCAAGGGTTAGGGGGGGAGACCCAGTACTTC
TRBJ2-4 NA NA TRBV28 CASSGPWGAAKNIQYF TGTGCCAGCAGTGGCCCATGGGGGGCGGCCAAAAACATTCAGTACTTC
TRBJ1-1 NA NA TRBV4-3 CASSQRGVMGTEAFF TGCGCCAGCAGCCAACGGGGGGTTATGGGCACTGAAGCTTTCTTT
TRBJ1-5 NA NA TRBV28 CASSDSLSNQPQHF TGTGCCAGCAGCGACAGCCTTAGCAATCAGCCCCAGCATTTT
TRBJ2-7 NA NA TRBV18 CASSKQGMVYEQYF TGTGCCAGCTCAAAACAGGGTATGGTGTACGAGCAGTACTTC
TRBJ2-7 NA NA TRBV28 CASTRGSYEQYF TGTGCCAGCACCCGGGGTTCCTACGAGCAGTACTTC
TRBJ1-2 NA NA TRBV24-1 CASPVSQQANYGYTF TGTGCCAGCCCGGTTAGTCAGCAAGCTAACTATGGCTACACCTTC
TRBJ1-6 NA TRBD1 TRBV28 CASSSTGGARNSPLHF TGTGCCAGCAGTAGTACAGGGGGCGCGAGGAATTCACCCCTCCACTTT
TRBJ2-5 NA NA TRBV18 CASSPRQQETQYF TGTGCCAGCTCACCAAGACAGCAAGAGACCCAGTACTTC
TRBJ1-1 NA TRBD1 TRBV5-4 CASSPGQGSTEAFF TGTGCCAGCAGCCCCGGACAGGGGAGTACTGAAGCTTTCTTT
TRBJ1-5 NA TRBD1 TRBV2 CASERNRGSLGQPQHF TGTGCCAGCGAACGTAACAGGGGGTCGCTGGGTCAGCCCCAGCATTTT
TRBJ2-7 NA TRBD2 TRBV6-5 CASTGTSGRRNEQYF TGTGCCAGCACCGGGACTAGCGGGAGAAGAAACGAGCAGTACTTC
TRBJ1-1 NA TRBD1 TRBV11-2 CASRPWGRGSTEAFF TGTGCCAGCAGGCCGTGGGGCAGGGGGTCCACTGAAGCTTTCTTT
TRBJ2-7 NA NA TRBV5-4 CASSSPGRGEQYF TGTGCCAGCAGCTCGCCGGGCCGGGGCGAGCAGTACTTC
TRBJ1-3 once NA TRBV7-2 CASSFYNSGNTIYF TGTGCCAGCAGCTTTTACAACTCTGGAAACACCATATATTTT
TRBJ2-7 NA TRBD1 TRBV5-1 CASSLDRANYEQYF TGCGCCAGCAGCCTCGACAGGGCCAACTACGAGCAGTACTTC
TRBJ2-7 NA TRBD2 TRBV7-3 CASSPSGSKGEQYF TGTGCCAGCAGCCCAAGCGGGAGCAAGGGCGAGCAGTACTTC
TRBJ2-1 NA NA TRBV11-2 CASSITANEQFF TGTGCCAGCAGCATTACGGCGAATGAGCAGTTCTTC
TRBJ2-1 NA NA TRBV9 CASSGQVGGHEQFF TGTGCCAGCAGCGGCCAGGTTGGAGGGCATGAGCAGTTCTTC
TRBJ2-1 NA TRBD2 TRBV19 CASTPGLVSYNEQFF TGTGCCAGTACCCCGGGACTAGTCTCCTACAATGAGCAGTTCTTC
TRBJ1-5 NA NA TRBV21-1 CASRLDRDRANQPQHF TGTGCCAGCAGACTCGACCGGGACAGGGCCAATCAGCCCCAGCATTTT
TRBJ2-3 NA NA TRBV27 CASRPPGLGITDTQYF TGTGCCAGCAGACCTCCAGGGCTTGGTATAACAGATACGCAGTATTTT
TRBJ2-5 few TRBD1 TRBV11-2 CASSHGQAQETQYF TGTGCCAGCAGCCACGGACAGGCCCAAGAGACCCAGTACTTC
TRBJ2-2 NA NA TRBV7-9 CASSPRGANTGELFF TGTGCCAGCAGCCCCCGCGGGGCGAACACCGGGGAGCTGTTTTTT
TRBJ1-4 NA NA TRBV5-1 CASRAEGEKLFF TGCGCCAGTAGGGCTGAAGGTGAAAAACTGTTTTTT
TRBJ2-1 NA NA TRBV2 CASRRVAASSYNEQFF TGTGCCAGCAGGAGGGTAGCGGCGAGCTCCTACAATGAGCAGTTCTTC
TRBJ2-2 NA NA TRBV5-1 CASRALAENTGELFF TGCGCCAGCAGGGCACTAGCTGAAAACACCGGGGAGCTGTTTTTT